The 8 T cell receptor beta chains listed next were all sequenced from one sample in a study of blood T cells in healthy people across ages. A second PCR of roughly 7 to 11 cycles used a sample-barcoded 5' primer and a J-beta primer mix. TCRdb recomputed calls from the 5' RACE reads with MiXCR, one row per CDR3 protein. The table has 580,000 or so distinct CDR3 sequences, around 48% seen once; the top ten hold around 23%. The sequenced sample was blood. Source of these receptors: a man at least 80 years old in good health.

V usage is TRBV21-1 and J usage is TRBJ2-1; the table gives TRBD2 as D, unverified against the DNA. TRBV21-1 is a listed pseudogene. The CDR3 loop spans 18 amino acids. In nucleotides, the CDR3 is TGTGCCAGGAATCCGGGACTAGCGGGAGGGTCCTCCTACAATGAGCAGTTCTTC. It codes for CARNPGLAGGSSYNEQFF.

The chain combines TRBV5-1 with TRBJ1-6; D perhaps matches TRBD1 (6 bases). Trimming shortened V by 0 bases and J by 5 bases, and 9 bases separated the two germline ends. The CDR3 contains 15 residues. Germline loops: CDR1 SGHRS, CDR2 YFSETQ. CDR3 residues: CASSLEGGHNSPLHF. DNA of the CDR3: TGCGCCAGCAGCTTGGAAGGGGGTCATAATTCACCCCTCCACTTT.

The gene calls are TRBV10-3 and TRBJ1-1; 7 bases line up with TRBD1. The germline CDR1 and CDR2 sequences are ENHRY and SYGVKD. Losses at the gene ends were 6 bases for V and 0 bases for J; bases not matched to a gene: 7. This CDR3 is 15 amino acids long. The CDR3 bases are TGTGCCATCAGAAGACAGGGAGGGATGAACACTGAAGCTTTCTTT. Translating gives CAIRRQGGMNTEAFF.

The gene calls are TRBV7-2 and TRBJ2-5; D is unclear. Trimming took off 2 bases at V and 11 bases at J, with 18 bases between the two ends. The germline CDR1 and CDR2 sequences are SGHTA and FQGNSA. This CDR3 region has 14 residues. CDR3 nucleotides: TGTGCCAGCAGCTTATCCCGACACTACAATGAGCAGTACTTC. Its protein is CASSLSRHYNEQYF.

This CDR3 is CASTQGHEQYF. The CDR3 bases are TGTGCCAGCACCCAGGGGCATGAGCAGTACTTC. The genes are TRBV6-5 and TRBJ2-5, with TRBD1 as a possible D gene (6 bases). The germline gives CDR1 MNHEY, CDR2 SVGAGI. This CDR3 contains 11 residues. The V end was cut by 7 bases, the J end by 11 bases, with 14 bases between.

This clonotype has just a few counts. The rearrangement joins TRBV7-2 to TRBJ2-7; 7 bases fit TRBD2. Germline V lookup: CDR1 SGHTA, CDR2 FQGNSA. The J segment lost 2 bases and the V segment lost 3 bases, leaving 7 bases of the junction unmatched. CDR3 size: 15 residues. CDR3 DNA: TGTGCCAGCAGCTTTAGGACTAGTACGACCTACGAGCAGTACTTC. Protein product: CASSFRTSTTYEQYF.

This chain uses TRBV9 with TRBJ2-1; TRBD1 aligns across 12 bases. The germline gives CDR1 SGDLS, CDR2 YYNGEE. The CDR3 is 18 residues long. Unmatched junction bases numbered 12, after V lost 2 bases and J lost 6 bases. The CDR3 spells CASSVSLGQGAGGNEQFF. The DNA of the CDR3 is TGTGCCAGCAGCGTTAGTCTGGGACAGGGGGCTGGCGGCAATGAGCAGTTCTTC. The variable domain in full, completed from reference TRBV9 and TRBJ2-1, reads DSGVTQTPKHLITATGQRVTLRCSPRSGDLSVYWYQQSLDQGLQFLIQYYNGEERAKGNILERFSAQQFPDLHSELNLSSLELGDSALYFCASSVSLGQGAGGNEQFFGPGTRLTVL.

The V and J genes are TRBV7-8 and TRBJ1-2, with D unclear. The CDR3 has 15 residues. Germline lookup yields CDR1 SGHVS and CDR2 FQNEAQ. V was shortened by 1 base and J by 4 bases, with 13 bases between the two germline ends. The CDR3 DNA reads TGTGCCAGCAGCTTAGTATCGGCCGGAGTCTATGGCTACACCTTC. This encodes CASSLVSAGVYGYTF. The full variable domain, completed using reference TRBV7-8 and TRBJ1-2, is GAGVSQSPRYKVAKRGQDVALRCDPISGHVSLFWYQQALGQGPEFLTYFQNEAQLDKSGLPSDRFFAERPEGSVSTLKIQRTQQEDSAVYLCASSLVSAGVYGYTFGSGTRLTVV.